The 13 T cell receptor beta chains listed next were all sequenced from one sample in a study of CD8 T cells in ankylosing spondylitis (dated by TCRdb to about 2017). The protocol used for the library was 5' RACE. The data were produced on an Illumina HiSeq 2500. TCRdb handled the public reads itself, with Q25 trimming in fastp and clone calling in MiXCR, and kept productive beta chains. Identical CDR3 proteins give one entry, which carries the most common genes and DNA. The sample table holds some 340,000 distinct CDR3 sequences, of which 14% to 15% were seen once. In total, the top ten clones hold about 1% of the sample. Sequenced input: blood, either unsorted or a sorted T cell fraction (not recorded which). The receptors here all came from a male donor with ankylosing spondylitis or in good health (not recorded which).

This clonotype was recorded many times. The J gene is TRBJ1-3, the V gene TRBV12-3 or TRBV12-4, with TRBD1 as a possible D gene (6 bases). V lost 5 bases, J lost 6 bases, and 17 bases lay in between. This CDR3 has 15 residues. The CDR3 sequence is CASSEQGFLVNTIYF. The CDR3 coding sequence is TGTGCCAGCAGTGAACAGGGATTTCTAGTAAACACCATATATTTT.

CDR3 loop: CASPTSGRHEQYF. DNA of the CDR3: TGTGCCAGCCCGACTAGCGGGAGACACGAGCAGTACTTC. The rearrangement joins TRBV27 to TRBJ2-7, with TRBD2 identical over 12 bases. V shed 8 bases and J 5 bases; nucleotides not matched to a gene: 4. The length of the CDR3 is 13 residues. Germline values: CDR1 MNHEY, CDR2 SMNVEV (reference sequence).

The chain uses TRBV5-1 and TRBJ1-4, with 8 bases aligning to TRBD1. The CDR3 runs 14 residues. J gave up 8 bases and V 5 bases, and 8 bases lay outside the gene matches. The germline gives CDR1 SGHRS, CDR2 YFSETQ. The CDR3 loop reads CASSTGTGGEKLFF. For the CDR3, the DNA is TGCGCCAGCAGTACCGGGACAGGCGGCGAAAAACTGTTTTTT.

This clonotype was recorded many times. This chain joins TRBV30 and TRBJ1-3; weak D call: TRBD1 (5 bases). The CDR3 spans 13 residues. V was shortened by 0 bases and J by 3 bases, with 6 bases between the two germline ends. From germline, CDR1 is GTSNPN and CDR2 SVGIG (reference sequence). This chain's CDR3 is CAWSVTGGNTIYF. The CDR3 DNA reads TGTGCCTGGAGTGTTACAGGTGGAAACACCATATATTTT.

The V gene is TRBV5-1, the J gene TRBJ2-5; TRBD1 aligns across 7 bases. CDR3 length: 15 residues. The germline V gene encodes CDR1 SGHRS and CDR2 YFSETQ. Trimming took 4 bases from V and 5 from J; bases not matched to a gene: 11. The CDR3 region is CASSAGTVPRETQYF. Here the CDR3 DNA reads TGCGCCAGCAGCGCTGGGACAGTCCCGAGGGAGACCCAGTACTTC.

V gene TRBV24-1 combines with J gene TRBJ2-1; TRBD1 matches at 7 bases. The V gene end was trimmed by 3 bases and the J gene end by 8 bases; junction bases not matched to a gene: 9. The CDR3 has 15 amino acids. The V gene's germline CDR1 is KGHDR and CDR2 SFDVKD. CDR3 bases: TGTGCCACCAGTGATACCACGACAGGGAACCATGAGCAGTTCTTC. Encoded protein: CATSDTTTGNHEQFF.

Only a few counts were recorded for this clonotype. CDR3 region: CASSQGADNSPLHF. The CDR3 region has the DNA TGTGCCAGCAGCCAAGGAGCTGATAATTCACCCCTCCACTTT. The J gene is TRBJ1-6, the V gene TRBV3-1; D unclear. Germline lookup yields CDR1 LGHDT and CDR2 YNNKEL (reference sequence). The V end was cut by 1 base, the J end by 5 bases, with 6 bases between. The CDR3 covers 14 residues.

J is TRBJ2-7 and V is TRBV14, with 9 bases matching TRBD1. The CDR3 has 17 amino acids. CDR1 is SGHDN, CDR2 FVKESK, per germline. V dropped 0 bases and J dropped 2; count of bases not matched to a gene: 8. The CDR3 sequence is CASSQEDLRDRAYEQYF. The CDR3 DNA reads as TGTGCCAGCAGCCAAGAGGATTTACGGGACAGGGCCTACGAGCAGTACTTC. Full variable domain (rest looked up from reference TRBV14 and TRBJ2-7): EAGVTQFPSHSVIEKGQTVTLRCDPISGHDNLYWYRRVMGKEIKFLLHFVKESKQDESGMPNNRFLAERTGGTYSTLKVQPAELEDSGVYFCASSQEDLRDRAYEQYFGPGTRLTVT.

This clonotype was detected only a few times. The chain employs TRBV4-1 and TRBJ1-1; no definite D call. Germline V gene data show CDR1 as MGHRA and CDR2 as YSYEKL. The CDR3 is 15 residues long. Trimming pared 1 base from V and 1 base from J, leaving 10 bases between. The CDR3 loop is CASSQVGTSNTEAFF. The CDR3 DNA follows: TGCGCCAGCAGCCAAGTGGGAACATCGAACACTGAAGCTTTCTTT.

This clonotype was picked up a small number of times. The V and J genes are TRBV6-5 and TRBJ2-7; no clear D. The germline V and J ends were trimmed by 2 bases and 2 bases, with 13 bases remaining between them. Germline V lookup: CDR1 MNHEY, CDR2 SVGAGI. The CDR3 consists of 15 residues. The CDR3 DNA reads as TGTGCCAGCAGTTACGGGCGCCCGACCGCCTACGAGCAGTACTTC. Translation: CASSYGRPTAYEQYF.

The rearrangement links TRBV29-1 to TRBJ2-1; 7 bases are shared with TRBD1. CDR3 length equals 12 residues. Germline CDR1 is SQVTM and CDR2 is ANQGSEA. J lost 5 bases, V lost 3 bases, and 1 base had no gene match. DNA for the CDR3: TGCAGCGTTGAGACAGGGCACAATGAGCAGTTCTTC. Its translation: CSVETGHNEQFF.

The J gene is TRBJ1-2, the V gene TRBV6-2 or TRBV6-3, with D possibly being TRBD1 (5 bases). Per germline, CDR1 MNHEY and CDR2 SVGEGT. This CDR3 has 15 amino acids. The ends were cut back, 0 bases at V and 4 bases at J, with 12 bases in the middle. CDR3: CASSYSVDSTYGYTF. The CDR3 DNA reads as TGTGCCAGCAGTTACTCCGTAGACAGCACCTATGGCTACACCTTC.

This chain uses TRBV7-2 with TRBJ2-3, with unresolved D. The CDR3 is 14 residues long. Germline V gene lookup returns CDR1 SGHTA and CDR2 FQGNSA. V lost 4 bases to trimming and J lost 0 bases, with 8 bases between them. CDR3 DNA sequence: TGTGCCAGCAGCTCCCCACCCAGCACAGATACGCAGTATTTT. The encoded protein is CASSSPPSTDTQYF. Using reference TRBV7-2 and TRBJ2-3 for the parts outside the CDR3, the full variable domain is GAGVSQSPSNKVTEKGKDVELRCDPISGHTALYWYRQSLGQGLEFLIYFQGNSAPDKSGLPSDRFSAERTGGSVSTLTIQRTQQEDSAVYLCASSSPPSTDTQYFGPGTRLTVL.